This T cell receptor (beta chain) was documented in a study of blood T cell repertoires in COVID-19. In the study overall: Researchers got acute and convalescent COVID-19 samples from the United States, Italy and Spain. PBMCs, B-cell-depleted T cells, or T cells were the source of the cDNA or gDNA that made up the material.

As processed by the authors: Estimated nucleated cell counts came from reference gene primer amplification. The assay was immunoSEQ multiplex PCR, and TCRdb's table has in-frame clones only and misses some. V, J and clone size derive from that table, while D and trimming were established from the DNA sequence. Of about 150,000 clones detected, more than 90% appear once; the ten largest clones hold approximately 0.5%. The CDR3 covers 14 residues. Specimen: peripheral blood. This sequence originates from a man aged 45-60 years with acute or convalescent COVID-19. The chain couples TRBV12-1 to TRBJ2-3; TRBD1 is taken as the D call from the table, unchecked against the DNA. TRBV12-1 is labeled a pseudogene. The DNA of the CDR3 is TGTGCCAGCAGCAGACCGACAGGCGTGGATACGCAGTATTTT. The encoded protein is CASSRPTGVDTQYF.